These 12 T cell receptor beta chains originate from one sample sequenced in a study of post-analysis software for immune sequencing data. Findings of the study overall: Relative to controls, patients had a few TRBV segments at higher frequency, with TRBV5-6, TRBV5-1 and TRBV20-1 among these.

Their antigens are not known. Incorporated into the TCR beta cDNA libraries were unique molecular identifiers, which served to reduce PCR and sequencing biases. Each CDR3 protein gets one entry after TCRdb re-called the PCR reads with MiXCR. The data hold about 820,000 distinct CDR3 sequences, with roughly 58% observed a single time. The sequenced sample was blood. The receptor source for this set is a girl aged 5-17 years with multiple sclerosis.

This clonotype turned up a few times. CDR3 protein: CASSHGQSSYNEQFF. The CDR3 coding sequence is TGCGCCAGCAGCCACGGACAGAGCTCCTACAATGAGCAGTTCTTC. The rearrangement joins TRBV5-1 to TRBJ2-1, with TRBD1 as a possible D gene (6 bases). The CDR3 covers 15 residues. Germline V gene lookup returns CDR1 SGHRS and CDR2 YFSETQ. The ends were cut back, 4 bases at V and 0 bases at J, with 11 bases in the middle.

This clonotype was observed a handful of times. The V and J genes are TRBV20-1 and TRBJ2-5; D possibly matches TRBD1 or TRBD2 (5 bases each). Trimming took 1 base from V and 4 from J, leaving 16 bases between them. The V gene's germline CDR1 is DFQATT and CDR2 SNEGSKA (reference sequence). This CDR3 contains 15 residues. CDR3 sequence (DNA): TGCAGTGCTAGAGTGGGGCCAGGGAGTGGAGAGACCCAGTACTTC. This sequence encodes CSARVGPGSGETQYF.

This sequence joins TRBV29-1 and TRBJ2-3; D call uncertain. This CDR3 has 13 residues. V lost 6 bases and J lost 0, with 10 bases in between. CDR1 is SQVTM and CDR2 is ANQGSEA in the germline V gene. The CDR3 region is CSVRSFSTDTQYF. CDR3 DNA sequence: TGCAGCGTCCGGTCCTTTAGCACAGATACGCAGTATTTT.

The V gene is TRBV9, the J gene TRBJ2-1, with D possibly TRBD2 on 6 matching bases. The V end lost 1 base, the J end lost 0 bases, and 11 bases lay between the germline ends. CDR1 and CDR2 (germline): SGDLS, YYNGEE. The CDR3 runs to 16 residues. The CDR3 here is CASSVNAGSSYNEQFF. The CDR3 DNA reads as TGTGCCAGCAGCGTAAATGCGGGGAGCTCCTACAATGAGCAGTTCTTC.

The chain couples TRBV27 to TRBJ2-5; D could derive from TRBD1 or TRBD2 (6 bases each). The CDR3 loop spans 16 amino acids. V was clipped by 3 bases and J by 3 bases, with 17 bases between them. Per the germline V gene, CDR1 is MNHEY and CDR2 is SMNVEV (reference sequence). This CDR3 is CASSFGGRIAEETQYF. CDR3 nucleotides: TGTGCCAGCAGTTTTGGGGGGCGCATAGCTGAAGAGACCCAGTACTTC.

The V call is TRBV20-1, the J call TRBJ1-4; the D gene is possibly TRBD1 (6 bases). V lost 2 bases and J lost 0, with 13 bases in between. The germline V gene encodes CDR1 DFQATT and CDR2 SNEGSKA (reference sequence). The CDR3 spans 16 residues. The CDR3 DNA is TGCAGTGCTAGATATCCAGGGGCCGCAACTAATGAAAAACTGTTTTTT. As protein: CSARYPGAATNEKLFF.

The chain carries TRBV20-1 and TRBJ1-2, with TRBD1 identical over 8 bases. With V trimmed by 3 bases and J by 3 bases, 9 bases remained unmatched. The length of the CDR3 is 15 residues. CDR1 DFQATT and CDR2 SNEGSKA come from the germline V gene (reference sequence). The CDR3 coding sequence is TGCAGTGCTAGCCCCGCCAGGGGGCCGGACTATGGCTACACCTTC. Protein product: CSASPARGPDYGYTF.

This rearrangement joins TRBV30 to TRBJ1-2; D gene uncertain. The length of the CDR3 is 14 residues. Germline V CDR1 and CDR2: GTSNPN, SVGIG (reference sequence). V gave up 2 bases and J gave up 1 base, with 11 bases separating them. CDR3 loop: CAWSPLPVNYGYTF. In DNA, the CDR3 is TGTGCCTGGAGTCCGCTCCCTGTTAACTATGGCTACACCTTC.

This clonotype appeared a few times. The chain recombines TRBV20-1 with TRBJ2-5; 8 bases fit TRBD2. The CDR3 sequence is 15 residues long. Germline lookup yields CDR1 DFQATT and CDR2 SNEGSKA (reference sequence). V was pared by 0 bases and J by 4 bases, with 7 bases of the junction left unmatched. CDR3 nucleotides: TGCAGTGCTAGAGATGCCCGGGGGGGCCGAGAGACCCAGTACTTC. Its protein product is CSARDARGGRETQYF.

CDR3 loop: CASRSSSGSPYNEQFF. Written as DNA, the CDR3 is TGCGCCAGCAGGTCCTCTAGCGGGAGCCCCTACAATGAGCAGTTCTTC. The V gene is TRBV5-1, the J gene TRBJ2-1, with 10 bases that match TRBD2. Germline trimming cut 5 bases from V and 2 bases from J; bases unmatched to any gene: 7. CDR3 size: 16 residues. The V gene's germline CDR1 is SGHRS and CDR2 YFSETQ.

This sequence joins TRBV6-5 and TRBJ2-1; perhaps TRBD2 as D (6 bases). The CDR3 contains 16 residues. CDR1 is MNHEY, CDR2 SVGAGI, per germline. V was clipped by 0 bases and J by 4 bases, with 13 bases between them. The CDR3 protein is CASSYSSGVGYNEQFF. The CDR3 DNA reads TGTGCCAGCAGTTACTCGTCGGGAGTAGGTTACAATGAGCAGTTCTTC.

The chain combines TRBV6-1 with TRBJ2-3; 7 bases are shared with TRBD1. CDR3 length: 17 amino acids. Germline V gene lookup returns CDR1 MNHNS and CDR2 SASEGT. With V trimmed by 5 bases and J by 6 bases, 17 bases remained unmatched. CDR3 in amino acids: CASSPSLRQGSMDTQYF. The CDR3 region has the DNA TGTGCCAGCAGTCCCTCCCTCAGACAGGGAAGTATGGATACGCAGTATTTT.